The present T cell receptor beta chain was sequenced within a study of blood T cells in healthy people across ages. It was with a sample-barcoded 5' primer and a J-beta primer mix that a second PCR of about 6 to 12 cycles was run. TCRdb processed the 5' RACE reads anew with MiXCR; each CDR3 protein has one entry. The table shows some 1.8 million distinct CDR3 sequences, with around 42% occurring only once. To note about this clonotype: Its antigen is still unknown.

Notes on the study in general: A greater number of naive CD4+ cells and higher diversity distinguished long-lived donors from aged donors.

Germline V gives CDR1 MGHRA, CDR2 YSYEKL. The CDR3 consists of 15 residues. Trimming removed 2 bases from V and 4 bases from J, with 14 bases in between. Input material: blood. The receptor's source is a human donor in good health. This rearrangement joins TRBV4-1 to TRBJ1-2; D perhaps matches TRBD1 (6 bases). The CDR3 loop is CASSQSEQDSYGYTF. The CDR3 bases are TGCGCCAGCAGCCAATCGGAACAGGACAGCTATGGCTACACCTTC.